This T cell receptor (beta chain) derives from a study of patients and donors after allogeneic stem cell transplantation. This clonotype was seen only a few times. Germline CDR1 is MNHEY and CDR2 is SVGAGI. The CDR3 length is 13 residues. Trimming removed 6 bases at V and 8 bases at J, with 16 bases between. Using its own MiXCR run on the RT-PCR reads, TCRdb lists one record per CDR3 protein. The data hold 87,000 or so distinct CDR3 sequences, with approximately 5.2% observed a single time. The TCR was taken from a human donor who was either an allogeneic HSCT recipient or a stem cell or donor lymphocyte infusion donor (not recorded which). It is not recorded whose cells these are; they may come from a transplant donor. The source material was blood, either unsorted or a sorted T cell fraction (not recorded which). The chain recombines TRBV6-5 with TRBJ1-2; D not certain. CDR3 amino acids: CASSYDPRGGYTF. The CDR3 nucleotides read TGTGCCAGCAGCTACGACCCAAGAGGGGGCTACACCTTC.